This T cell receptor (beta chain) was sequenced during a study of shared clonotypes between healthy human individuals (dated by TCRdb to 2018 to 2021). General notes on the study: Two women and a few men aged 18 to 49 years were included in the cohort. Per donor, three plates each were used for CD4 naive and CD4 memory, two for CD8 naive, and one for CD8 memory. Blood TCR repertoires of about five healthy adults were deeply sequenced to estimate repertoire size and the extent of clonotype sharing between individuals. Libraries were prepared and TCR repertoires were sequenced by different laboratories using diverse techniques, in order to increase sequencing depth and limit assay-specific biases. Between about 0.85 and 9.5 billion PBMCs per donor were obtained by leukapheresis.

Remarks on this clone: Its antigen is unknown. Base quality data are lacking; no much larger clone is found one base away.

The donors were healthy, HIV-negative adults with no recently reported acute infections or vaccinations. Every donor was a Caucasian adult residing in Nashville, Tennessee, USA. CD4+ T cells were enriched by magnetic negative selection, after which naive cells were positively selected on CD45RA and the negative fraction was taken as the memory subset. Blood was obtained by leukapheresis, after which PBMCs were separated by Ficoll-Histopaque density gradient centrifugation and cryopreserved in liquid nitrogen vapor phase. Purity and quantity of every magnetically sorted T cell population were checked by analytical flow cytometry. Each sorted fraction had its genomic DNA isolated and then quantified by UV absorbance on a Nanodrop 2000c. General findings and caveats noted by the study authors: Only blood was sampled, and tissue TCR repertoires likely differ from those in blood. Based on pairwise subsampling, the degree of clonotype sharing among donors was expected to be affected by sequencing depth. Compared with non-shared clonotypes, the clonotypes found in all four sorted-subset donors had higher generation probabilities. Even with the large sequencing depth, rarefaction of the sorted-subset datasets indicated that sequencing was incomplete. Because the study included only a small number of donors, the genetic and exposure-history diversity represented was limited. Sharing across several donors was observed for about 5% of naive CD4, less than 4% of naive CD8, roughly 2.3% of memory CD4, and over 0.3% of memory CD8 clonotypes. Larger estimated clonotype richness was generally found for naive subsets than for memory subsets.

TCR CDR3 regions were amplified from genomic DNA by multiplex PCR using the deep immunoSEQ assay. Extracted genomic DNA from each cell subset was spread evenly across all wells of several immunoSEQ 96-well plates, with each plate serving as a replicate. Each replicate PCR for sorted subsets received about 220 ng genomic DNA, equal to tens of thousands of T cell genomes. Purified libraries were quantified with a Qubit 3.0 fluorometer, sized on a Bioanalyzer 2100, and re-quantified with the KAPA Library Quantification kit. A separate single-read 150-cycle Illumina NextSeq 550 flow cell was used to sequence each immunoSEQ 96-well plate. The original pipeline was this. Because the immunoSEQ output included only junctional sequences and no quality scores, the filtering could not be the same as the filtering used for full-length reads. To assign V/J genes and CDR3, sequences were annotated using PyIR, a Python wrapper for IgBLAST v1.9, with IMGT germline references. Reads with weak V/J assignments (E-value above 1e-6), missing CDR3, stop codons, out-of-frame junctions, or ambiguous translated residues were removed. V3J clonotypes were defined as sequences sharing an identical inferred V gene, J gene, and CDR3 amino acid sequence. To compute the percentage overlap between repertoires, the number of shared unique clonotypes was divided by the size of the smaller repertoire. RTK rarefaction, the Chao1 estimator, and Recon v2.1 estimates of unobserved clonotypes were used to assess repertoire richness. For all TCRbeta clonotypes obtained by the gDNA method from a handful of donors, generation probabilities were computed with OLGA. TCRdb's version of the immuneACCESS table is confined to in-frame rearrangements and falls short of the full clone set. An unresolved V gene accounts for under half of the shortfall where checked; the remainder is of unknown origin. Clone size and the V and J calls come from that table; the DNA yielded D and trimming. Counted in this sample were approximately 720,000 clones; about three quarters of them appeared once. Approximately 1.8% of the sample rests with the top ten.

Trimming removed 3 bases from V and 6 bases from J, leaving 3 bases between the germline ends. CDR1 and CDR2 (KGHSH, LQKENI) derive from the germline V gene. The CDR3 has 11 amino acids, counting the end cysteine and phenylalanine. Here the CDR3 DNA is all that survives: 33 bases in frame from base 1. This TCR derives from a woman aged 25 to 39 in good health. The rearranged chain carries TRBV18 and TRBJ1-3, with an unclear D gene assignment. What was sequenced was memory CD4+ T cells sorted from blood. The sample's cell subset or site, from its label and the paper: CD45RA-negative fraction. The CDR3 amino acid sequence is: CASSPENTIYF. The DNA sequence is as follows: TGTGCCAGCTCACCGGAAAACACCATATATTTT.